One and the same sample provided the 23 T cell receptor beta chains below, sequenced in a study of blood T cell repertoires in COVID-19. Some clones are missing from TCRdb's copy, which holds only in-frame ones; the method was immunoSEQ multiplex PCR. The data contain under 30,000 clones, 60% to 80% of them singletons. Source material: peripheral blood. These receptors originate from a woman in her seventies with acute or convalescent COVID-19.

CDR3 protein: CASSAGLAGGRGVETQYF. DNA for the CDR3: TGTGCCAGCAGTGCTGGACTAGCGGGAGGTCGCGGGGTAGAGACCCAGTACTTC. V gene TRBV2 combines with J gene TRBJ2-5; TRBD2 agrees at 14 bases. In germline, CDR1 is SNHLY, CDR2 FYNNEI. The CDR3 runs to 18 residues. After removal of 4 bases from V and 4 bases from J, the junction contained 11 bases not matched to a gene.

In DNA form, the CDR3 reads TGTGCCAGCAGTGGGGGGGGCTATGGCTACACCTTC. Translating it yields CASSGGGYGYTF. The chain combines TRBV2 with TRBJ1-2, with a tentative D call TRBD1 (5 bases). Germline lookup yields CDR1 SNHLY and CDR2 FYNNEI. This CDR3 has 12 amino acids. The germline V and J ends were trimmed by 4 bases and 4 bases, with 7 bases remaining between them.

The chain recombines TRBV24-1 with TRBJ2-1; 7 bases match TRBD1. Germline CDR1 and CDR2: KGHDR and SFDVKD. CDR3 length: 13 residues. V trimming: 6 bases; J trimming: 7 bases; junction bases outside the gene matches: 5. The CDR3 sequence is CATSTGDKNEQFF. The DNA of the CDR3 is TGTGCCACCAGTACAGGGGATAAGAATGAGCAGTTCTTC.

The DNA of the CDR3 is TGTGCCAGCAGCCCGACAGGGGCGAGCTCTGGAAACACCATATATTTT. It encodes CASSPTGASSGNTIYF. The J gene is TRBJ1-3, the V gene TRBV7-6, with 8 bases lining up with TRBD1. The CDR3 sequence is 16 residues long. Per germline, CDR1 SGHVS and CDR2 FNYEAQ. V was clipped by 5 bases and J by 0 bases; unmatched bases: 6.

The chain employs TRBV9 and TRBJ1-2; 10 bases are a match to TRBD1. Germline loops: CDR1 SGDLS, CDR2 YYNGEE. V lost 0 bases, J lost 3 bases, and 2 bases stayed unmatched. This CDR3 is built from 15 residues. The CDR3 sequence is CASSVGTGGDYGYTF. The CDR3 coding sequence is TGTGCCAGCAGCGTAGGGACAGGGGGAGACTATGGCTACACCTTC.

In this sample, this clone turned up once. The chain combines TRBV27 with TRBJ1-2; D possibly corresponds to TRBD1 (6 bases). Germline CDR1 and CDR2: MNHEY and SMNVEV (reference sequence). CDR3 length: 17 amino acids. V lost 7 bases and J lost 4, with 25 bases in between. CDR3 nucleotides: TGTGCCAGCACCTACTCGGCAGGGGAAGGTCGCGGCTATGGCTACACCTTC. Its translation: CASTYSAGEGRGYGYTF.

The CDR3: CSLGQGKDGYTF. In DNA form, the CDR3 reads TGCAGCTTAGGACAGGGAAAAGATGGCTACACCTTC. V gene TRBV29-1 combines with J gene TRBJ1-2; 8 bases line up with TRBD1. CDR3 length: 12 residues. Germline loops: CDR1 SQVTM, CDR2 ANQGSEA. Losses at the gene ends were 8 bases for V and 6 bases for J; bases not matched to a gene: 8.

The chain has TRBV24-1 and TRBJ2-2; TRBD1 matches 7 bases. The CDR3 sequence is 16 residues long. Germline CDR1 and CDR2: KGHDR and SFDVKD. V lost 6 bases and J lost 3; bases outside the gene matches: 9. In DNA form, the CDR3 reads TGTGCCACCAGTCGACAGGGATCACCGTACACCGGGGAGCTGTTTTTT. Translating it yields CATSRQGSPYTGELFF.

The CDR3 DNA is TGTGCCATCAGGAGCGGGGGGGCCAGCACAGATACGCAGTATTTT. The encoded protein is CAIRSGGASTDTQYF. This chain joins TRBV10-3 and TRBJ2-3; TRBD2 agrees at 10 bases. Looked up from germline, CDR1 is ENHRY and CDR2 is SYGVKD. V shed 6 bases, J shed 0 bases, and the junction held 3 bases outside the gene matches. The CDR3 contains 15 residues.

This clone was found many times. V and J are TRBV4-3 and TRBJ2-7; TRBD2 might be the D (5 bases). Trimming took off 0 bases at V and 3 bases at J, with 12 bases between the two ends. CDR3 length: 15 amino acids. The germline CDR1 and CDR2 sequences are LGHNA and YSLEER. The CDR3 nucleotides are TGCGCCAGCAGCCAAGAGGGAGAGCCGTTCTACGAGCAGTACTTC. It yields the protein CASSQEGEPFYEQYF.

The V and J genes are TRBV29-1 and TRBJ2-1; 9 bases fit TRBD1. After removal of 5 bases from V and 6 bases from J, the junction contained 8 bases not matched to a gene. This CDR3 contains 14 residues. Germline V gene sequence: CDR1 SQVTM, CDR2 ANQGSEA. The CDR3 reads CSVTPDRGTNEQFF. The CDR3 DNA follows: TGCAGCGTTACGCCGGACAGGGGTACCAATGAGCAGTTCTTC.

This clone came up a few times. The chain uses TRBV7-2 and TRBJ1-2; 7 positions match TRBD1. CDR3 length equals 15 residues. Germline V gene sequence: CDR1 SGHTA, CDR2 FQGNSA. J was trimmed by 4 bases and V by 3 bases; bases with no gene match: 8. The CDR3 DNA follows: TGTGCCAGCAGCTTCTATGGACAGGTGGGCTATGGCTACACCTTC. Protein sequence: CASSFYGQVGYGYTF.

The gene calls are TRBV19 and TRBJ1-2, with 11 bases matching TRBD1. This CDR3 is 15 amino acids long. Germline-derived CDR1 and CDR2 are LNHDA and SQIVND (reference sequence). The junction had 4 bases not matched to a gene; V was cut back by 3 bases and J by 4 bases. The CDR3 sequence is CASSIGTGGFYGYTF. Here the CDR3 DNA reads TGTGCCAGTAGTATTGGGACAGGGGGATTCTATGGCTACACCTTC.

This clone has just a few counts. The chain recombines TRBV19 with TRBJ2-2; D may be TRBD2 (6 bases). CDR1 is LNHDA, CDR2 SQIVND, per germline (reference sequence). V lost 8 bases to trimming and J lost 1 base, with 11 bases between them. The CDR3 spans 14 residues. Here the CDR3 DNA reads TGTGCCAGTGCCACGGGAGAGAACACCGGGGAGCTGTTTTTT. Amino acid sequence: CASATGENTGELFF.

V is TRBV6-2 or TRBV6-3 and J is TRBJ2-3; 11 nucleotides agree with TRBD2. The V segment lost 5 bases and the J segment 3 bases; nucleotides outside the gene matches: 4. The CDR3 extends over 15 amino acids. Germline CDR1 MNHEY, CDR2 SVGEGT. The CDR3 reads CASSRTSGRTDTQYF. For the CDR3, the DNA is TGTGCCAGCAGTCGGACTAGCGGGCGAACAGATACGCAGTATTTT.

This clone counts as medium-sized. The V and J genes are TRBV11-3 and TRBJ2-3; 12 bases match TRBD2. CDR3 length: 16 amino acids. The V segment lost 1 base and the J segment 1 base; nucleotides outside the gene matches: 0. From germline, CDR1 is SGHNT and CDR2 YENEEA. The CDR3 DNA follows: TGTGCCAGCAGCTTAGGGACTAGCGGGGGCACAGATACGCAGTATTTT. Its translation is CASSLGTSGGTDTQYF.

This chain joins TRBV4-3 and TRBJ2-3, with 9 nucleotides matching TRBD2. This CDR3 has 17 amino acids. V shed 0 bases and J 1 base; nucleotides not matched to a gene: 5. Germline V gene lookup returns CDR1 LGHNA and CDR2 YSLEER. In DNA, the CDR3 is TGCGCCAGCAGCCAAGATTCGAGGACTAGCGGCACAGATACGCAGTATTTT. It codes for CASSQDSRTSGTDTQYF.

V usage is TRBV27 and J usage is TRBJ1-2; 7 nucleotides line up with TRBD1. The V gene end was trimmed by 8 bases and the J gene end by 4 bases; junction bases not matched to a gene: 13. Germline V gene lookup returns CDR1 MNHEY and CDR2 SMNVEV (reference sequence). CDR3 length: 15 amino acids. CDR3 sequence: CASGHGQATIYGYTF. The CDR3 region has the DNA TGTGCCAGCGGCCATGGACAGGCAACCATCTATGGCTACACCTTC.

This sequence joins TRBV3-1 (or the pseudogene TRBV3-2) and TRBJ2-5; TRBD2 matches at 7 bases. J was trimmed by 5 bases and V by 1 base; bases with no gene match: 4. The CDR3 is 14 residues long. The germline gives CDR1 LGHDT, CDR2 YNNKEL (reference sequence). In DNA form, the CDR3 reads TGTGCCAGCAGCCAAGCCGGGGGGTCGGAGACCCAGTACTTC. Its translation: CASSQAGGSETQYF.

This chain uses TRBV21-1 with TRBJ1-3; no DNA check was done on the table's D call, TRBD1. TRBV21-1 represents a pseudogene. The CDR3 spans 21 residues. The CDR3 sequence is CASSKKSGTGTLMRAGNTIYF. CDR3 DNA: TGTGCCAGCAGCAAAAAGTCCGGGACAGGGACATTAATGAGGGCTGGAAACACCATATATTTT.

V is TRBV16 and J is TRBJ1-1; TRBD1 matches 8 bases. Germline lookup yields CDR1 KGHSY and CDR2 FQNENV. The junction had 6 bases not matched to a gene; V was cut back by 6 bases and J by 3 bases. CDR3 size: 14 residues. The CDR3 loop reads CASSTDRGHTEAFF. The CDR3 region has the DNA TGTGCCAGCAGTACAGACAGGGGCCACACTGAAGCTTTCTTT.

The chain uses TRBV19 and TRBJ1-2; D remains ambiguous. V was pared by 6 bases and J by 2 bases, with 13 bases between. CDR3 size: 14 residues. Germline values: CDR1 LNHDA, CDR2 SQIVND (reference sequence). The CDR3 DNA is TGTGCCAGTAGCGACCCGACTGCAAACTATGGCTACACCTTC. Its translation is CASSDPTANYGYTF.

This chain joins TRBV5-1 and TRBJ2-1; 10 positions agree with TRBD2. CDR1 SGHRS and CDR2 YFSETQ come from the germline V gene. This CDR3 contains 17 residues. The junction had 10 bases not matched to a gene; V was cut back by 0 bases and J by 7 bases. The CDR3 region has the DNA TGCGCCAGCAGCTTGGGAACTAGCGGGATGGGGTTGAATGAGCAGTTCTTC. The encoded protein is CASSLGTSGMGLNEQFF.